These 28 T cell receptor beta chains originate from one sample sequenced in a study of T cell responses to AZD1222 COVID-19 vaccine. Method: immunoSEQ multiplex PCR; TCRdb's copy keeps in-frame clones and lacks some. Among approximately 60,000 clones listed, roughly 84% were seen once. The specimen comprised peripheral blood, sampled on day 0 of AZD1222 vaccination. These receptors originate from an adult in good health.

This clone appeared a few times. Other DNA sequences in the sample encode the same CDR3. The chain uses TRBV19 and TRBJ1-2; D possibly corresponds to TRBD1 (5 bases). In germline, CDR1 is LNHDA, CDR2 SQIVND (reference sequence). The CDR3 has 16 amino acids. Trimming left V 0 bases short and J 7 bases short, with 18 bases between. CDR3: CASSIEGRGGSGGYTF. The CDR3, as DNA: TGTGCCAGTAGTATAGAGGGTCGGGGGGGGAGCGGTGGCTACACCTTC.

The chain joins TRBV5-6 to TRBJ1-6, with 7 bases identical to TRBD1. With V trimmed by 7 bases and J by 6 bases, 4 bases remained unmatched. The CDR3 length is 13 residues. Looked up from germline, CDR1 is SGHDT and CDR2 is YYEEEE. This CDR3 is CASRGTANSPLHF. In DNA form, the CDR3 reads TGTGCCAGCCGCGGGACAGCTAATTCACCCCTCCACTTT.

This chain connects TRBV4-3 to TRBJ2-7; D is possibly TRBD2 (5 bases). Trimming left V 0 bases short and J 2 bases short, with 17 bases between. The CDR3 runs 17 residues. Germline CDR1 reads LGHNA; CDR2 reads YSLEER. The CDR3 nucleotides are TGCGCCAGCAGCCAAGACCGAGGGTCAGGTAGAGCCTACGAGCAGTACTTC. As protein: CASSQDRGSGRAYEQYF.

The V call is TRBV5-8, the J call TRBJ2-5; D is unclear. CDR1 is SGHTS and CDR2 is YDEGEE in the germline V gene. Trimming shortened V by 3 bases and J by 5 bases, and 11 bases separated the two germline ends. The CDR3 spans 13 residues. CDR3 in amino acids: CASSSRVGETQYF. The CDR3, as DNA: TGTGCCAGCAGCTCTAGAGTTGGGGAGACCCAGTACTTC. Based on the CDR3 plus reference TRBV5-8 and TRBJ2-5, the full variable domain is EAGVTQSPTHLIKTRGQQATLRCSPISGHTSVYWYQQALGLGLQFLLWYDEGEERNRGNFPPRFSGRQFPNYSSELNVNALELEDSALYLCASSSRVGETQYFGPGTRLLVL.

The chain employs TRBV3-1 (or the pseudogene TRBV3-2) and TRBJ2-5; D call uncertain. The germline V gene has CDR1 LGHDT and CDR2 YNNKEL (reference sequence). This CDR3 is built from 11 residues. Trimming stripped 1 base from V and 4 bases from J, with 1 base between. The CDR3 DNA reads TGTGCCAGCAGCCAAGTAGAGACCCAGTACTTC. This codes for CASSQVETQYF.

This chain uses TRBV24-1 with TRBJ2-3; 8 bases are shared with TRBD2. The CDR3 consists of 15 residues. Germline-derived CDR1 and CDR2 are KGHDR and SFDVKD. V lost 3 bases to trimming and J lost 6 bases; unmatched junction nucleotides: 7. CDR3 nucleotide sequence: TGTGCCACCAGTGATCCGGGGGGGGCAGGGGATACGCAGTATTTT. Residues: CATSDPGGAGDTQYF.

V gene TRBV7-8 combines with J gene TRBJ1-1; TRBD1 is a possible D gene (6 bases). The V and J ends lost 4 bases and 0 bases respectively, with 18 bases between them. Germline CDR1 reads SGHVS; CDR2 reads FQNEAQ. The CDR3 loop spans 17 amino acids. The CDR3 DNA follows: TGTGCCAGCAGCTGGGAGGACAGAAGCGAAATGAACACTGAAGCTTTCTTT. As protein: CASSWEDRSEMNTEAFF.

The rearrangement uses TRBV27 and TRBJ2-7; D uncertain. Germline CDR1 and CDR2: MNHEY and SMNVEV (reference sequence). The CDR3 has 15 residues. V dropped 5 bases and J dropped 3 bases, with 17 bases sitting between them. DNA of the CDR3: TGTGCCAGCAGTCCAGAATTTCTCCTATACTACGAGCAGTACTTC. Encoded protein: CASSPEFLLYYEQYF.

The chain carries TRBV11-2 and TRBJ2-2; 8 nucleotides match TRBD1. V lost 7 bases and J lost 4; bases outside the gene matches: 14. CDR3 length: 17 residues. CDR1 and CDR2 from the germline V gene are SGHAT and FQNNGV. CDR3 in amino acids: CASTRDRKNWGTGELFF. As DNA, the CDR3 is TGTGCCAGCACCCGGGACAGGAAGAACTGGGGCACCGGGGAGCTGTTTTTT.

The gene calls are TRBV11-2 and TRBJ2-7; D unresolved. The germline V gene encodes CDR1 SGHAT and CDR2 FQNNGV. Between the trimmed V and J ends, which lost 3 bases and 1 base, there was a span of 7 bases. CDR3 length equals 13 residues. The CDR3 region is CASSLGRSYEQYF. The CDR3 nucleotides are TGTGCCAGCAGCTTGGGTCGGTCCTACGAGCAGTACTTC.

CDR3 sequence: CASSPPRQGVSQPQHF. The CDR3 coding sequence is TGTGCCAGCTCACCACCGAGACAGGGGGTCAGTCAGCCCCAGCATTTT. This chain uses TRBV18 with TRBJ1-5; TRBD1 aligns across 9 bases. The CDR3 spans 16 residues. In germline, CDR1 is KGHSH, CDR2 LQKENI. Trimming at V came to 0 bases and at J to 6 bases, leaving 6 bases not matched to a gene.

V gene TRBV30 combines with J gene TRBJ1-2, with D perhaps TRBD1 (5 bases). The length of the CDR3 is 14 residues. Germline-derived CDR1 and CDR2 are GTSNPN and SVGIG (reference sequence). Trimming took 1 base from V and 2 from J, leaving 11 bases between them. CDR3: CAWSGGEQNYGYTF. The CDR3 DNA reads TGTGCCTGGAGTGGGGGGGAACAGAACTATGGCTACACCTTC.

The rearrangement links TRBV20-1 to TRBJ2-1; no firm D call. The CDR3 length is 10 residues. Germline V gene data show CDR1 as DFQATT and CDR2 as SNEGSKA (reference sequence). V gave up 3 bases and J gave up 10 bases, with 7 bases separating them. CDR3 loop: CSASSSEQFF. The CDR3 DNA follows: TGCAGTGCTAGCAGCAGCGAGCAGTTCTTC.

This clone appeared a single time. This chain links TRBV28 with TRBJ2-7; possibly TRBD1 for D (5 bases). CDR1 and CDR2 (germline): MDHEN, SYDVKM. The ends were cut back, 10 bases at V and 5 bases at J, with 21 bases in the middle. The CDR3 contains 14 residues. CDR3 region: CAISPVPRVHEQYF. CDR3 DNA: TGTGCCATTTCTCCCGTTCCCAGGGTACACGAGCAGTACTTC.

This clone was detected only a few times. This sequence joins TRBV7-9 and TRBJ1-2, with unresolved D. Trimming took 2 bases from V and 6 from J, leaving 10 bases between them. CDR3 size: 13 residues. From germline, CDR1 is SEHNR and CDR2 FQNEAQ (reference sequence). Written as DNA, the CDR3 is TGTGCCAGCAGCTTAACATTACGGAATGGCTACACCTTC. Translated: CASSLTLRNGYTF.

This chain links TRBV11-3 with TRBJ1-1, with 9 bases lining up with TRBD1. The germline V gene has CDR1 SGHNT and CDR2 YENEEA. Unmatched junction bases numbered 6, after V lost 5 bases and J lost 5 bases. The CDR3 has 14 residues. The CDR3 DNA follows: TGTGCCAGCAGCCCCGGGACAGGGCTAACTGAAGCTTTCTTT. As protein: CASSPGTGLTEAFF.

The rearrangement uses TRBV14 and TRBJ1-1; 7 bases are shared with TRBD1. The CDR3 totals 20 residues. V dropped 3 bases and J dropped 0; count of bases not matched to a gene: 19. The germline V gene has CDR1 SGHDN and CDR2 FVKESK. The CDR3 protein is CASSQKLQGLAHYVNTEAFF. DNA for the CDR3: TGTGCCAGCAGCCAGAAATTACAGGGGTTGGCCCACTATGTGAACACTGAAGCTTTCTTT.

The chain combines TRBV5-6 with TRBJ1-5; D is ambiguous. With 3 bases removed from V and 0 bases from J, the gap between germline ends came to 7 bases. There are 14 residues in the CDR3. The germline V gene has CDR1 SGHDT and CDR2 YYEEEE. This chain's CDR3 is CASSWAGSNQPQHF. Written as DNA, the CDR3 is TGTGCCAGCAGCTGGGCGGGTAGCAATCAGCCCCAGCATTTT.

The gene calls are TRBV3-1 (or the pseudogene TRBV3-2) and TRBJ2-5; D gene ambiguous. Deletions cut 1 base from V and 5 bases from J, with 11 bases between. The CDR3 length is 14 residues. The germline gives CDR1 LGHDT, CDR2 YNNKEL (reference sequence). The CDR3 is CASSQASGTETQYF. The CDR3 DNA is TGTGCCAGCAGCCAAGCGTCGGGCACGGAGACCCAGTACTTC.

Only a few counts were recorded for this clone. The rearrangement uses TRBV7-9 and TRBJ1-2; D remains unclear. Germline CDR1 SEHNR, CDR2 FQNEAQ (reference sequence). This CDR3 has 15 residues. V lost 5 bases, J lost 7 bases, and 20 bases lay in between. The CDR3 coding sequence is TGTGCCAGCAGCCCCCCTCCGGGTCCTTGGTTTGGCTACACCTTC. Translating it yields CASSPPPGPWFGYTF.

The chain links TRBV5-6 to TRBJ2-7, with D unresolved. The CDR3 runs to 14 residues. CDR1 is SGHDT, CDR2 YYEEEE, per germline. Trimming cost V 4 bases and J 4 bases, with 15 bases left between them. The CDR3 reads CASSLDPLGYEQYF. CDR3 nucleotides: TGTGCCAGCAGCCTCGACCCGTTGGGTTACGAGCAGTACTTC. Using reference TRBV5-6 and TRBJ2-7 for the parts outside the CDR3, the full variable domain is DAGVTQSPTHLIKTRGQQVTLRCSPKSGHDTVSWYQQALGQGPQFIFQYYEEEERQRGNFPDRFSGHQFPNYSSELNVNALLLGDSALYLCASSLDPLGYEQYFGPGTRLTVT.

The rearrangement links TRBV7-2 to TRBJ2-3; 9 bases are a match to TRBD1. V lost 0 bases, J lost 0 bases, and 1 base stayed unmatched. CDR1 and CDR2 from the germline V gene are SGHTA and FQGNSA. The length of the CDR3 is 16 residues. The chain's CDR3 is CASSLADRGSTDTQYF. The CDR3 DNA is TGTGCCAGCAGCTTAGCCGACAGGGGGAGCACAGATACGCAGTATTTT.

The rearrangement links TRBV28 to TRBJ2-5; weak D call: TRBD1 (5 bases). Germline assignment: CDR1 MDHEN and CDR2 SYDVKM. The CDR3 spans 13 residues. Trimming took off 3 bases at V and 5 bases at J, with 10 bases between the two ends. The CDR3 nucleotides read TGTGCCAGCAGTTTGCAGGGCTGGGAGACCCAGTACTTC. This encodes CASSLQGWETQYF.

The chain combines TRBV10-1 with TRBJ2-7; D is unresolved. Germline V gives CDR1 WNHNN, CDR2 SYGVQD (reference sequence). The CDR3 sequence is 12 residues long. V lost 5 bases and J 3 bases, leaving 8 bases between the germline ends. The CDR3 sequence is CASSLLDYEQYF. The CDR3, as DNA: TGCGCCAGCAGTTTACTTGACTACGAGCAGTACTTC.

The chain carries TRBV10-3 and TRBJ2-2; D is possibly TRBD1 (5 bases). The CDR3 is 13 amino acids. The germline V gene encodes CDR1 ENHRY and CDR2 SYGVKD. V lost 8 bases, J lost 0 bases, and 7 bases lay in between. CDR3 residues: CAIGAANTGELFF. CDR3 bases: TGTGCCATCGGGGCCGCGAACACCGGGGAGCTGTTTTTT.

In DNA, the CDR3 is TGCGCCAGCAGCCATTTAGACTACGAGCAGTACTTC. As protein: CASSHLDYEQYF. The rearrangement links TRBV4-1 to TRBJ2-7; D is undetermined. The CDR3 runs to 12 residues. CDR1 is MGHRA and CDR2 is YSYEKL in the germline V gene. Trimming pared 3 bases from V and 3 bases from J, leaving 6 bases between.

This clone was recorded only once. The genes are TRBV4-3 and TRBJ1-4, with 7 bases identical to TRBD1. Trimming at V came to 1 base and at J to 0 bases, leaving 8 bases not matched to a gene. This CDR3 spans 18 amino acids. CDR1 is LGHNA, CDR2 YSLEER, per germline. In DNA, the CDR3 is TGCGCCAGCAGCCAAGCGGCAGGGGGTTATGCAACTAATGAAAAACTGTTTTTT. Amino acid sequence: CASSQAAGGYATNEKLFF.

This chain links TRBV7-2 with TRBJ2-7; either TRBD1 or TRBD2 may fit D (6 bases each). V was trimmed by 5 bases and J by 5 bases, leaving 19 bases between them. Germline V gene sequence: CDR1 SGHTA, CDR2 FQGNSA. The CDR3 is 15 residues long. The CDR3 coding sequence is TGTGCCAGCAGCCCACGAGGGGGGACCTTCGACGAGCAGTACTTC. This encodes CASSPRGGTFDEQYF.